The clone carrying this T cell receptor (beta chain) has more than one count but fewer than ten. Its antigen is not known. Patients chosen for sequencing had CD8+CD57+ cells that had expanded, as shown by flow cytometry. The cohort consisted entirely of patients having severe acquired aplastic anemia. Blood was sampled before the patients had received any therapy. The data derive from a study of CD8+CD57+ T cells in acquired aplastic anemia. Study findings and constraints: Patients and controls shared 25 to 30 CD8+ CDR3 sequences.

Germline CDR1 reads DFQATT; CDR2 reads SNEGSKA (reference sequence). This CDR3 spans 13 amino acids. The V and J ends lost 0 bases and 8 bases respectively, with 10 bases between them. Genomic DNA templated the TCR beta VDJ and CDR3 profiling. One entry per CDR3 protein results from TCRdb running MiXCR on the reads. Of about 180,000 distinct CDR3 sequences listed, roughly 65% were seen once; the top ten hold roughly 46%. The receptor was isolated from a human donor with aplastic anemia. The V gene is TRBV20-1, the J gene TRBJ1-4; no firm D call. The sample was sorted CD4+, CD8+, or CD8+CD57+ T cells (not recorded which) from PBMCs. DNA of the CDR3: TGCAGTGCTAGAGATTTGATGGGGGAAAAACTGTTTTTT. Translating gives CSARDLMGEKLFF.